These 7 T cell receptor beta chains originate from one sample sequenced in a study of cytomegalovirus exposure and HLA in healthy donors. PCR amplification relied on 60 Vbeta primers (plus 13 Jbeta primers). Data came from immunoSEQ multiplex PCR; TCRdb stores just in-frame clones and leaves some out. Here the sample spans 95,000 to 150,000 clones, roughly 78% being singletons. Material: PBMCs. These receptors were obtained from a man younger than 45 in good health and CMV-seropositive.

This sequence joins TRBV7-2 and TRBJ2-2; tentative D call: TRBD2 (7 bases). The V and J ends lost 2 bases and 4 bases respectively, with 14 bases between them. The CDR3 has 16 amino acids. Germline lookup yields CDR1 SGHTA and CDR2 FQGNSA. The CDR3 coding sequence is TGTGCCAGCAGCTTATGGGGGGGGCCAGGCACCGGGGAGCTGTTTTTT. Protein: CASSLWGGPGTGELFF.

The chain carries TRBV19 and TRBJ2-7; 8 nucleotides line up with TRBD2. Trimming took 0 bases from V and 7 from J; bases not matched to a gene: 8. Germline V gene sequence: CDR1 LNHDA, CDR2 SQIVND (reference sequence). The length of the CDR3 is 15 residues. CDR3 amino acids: CASSIEPAGEWEQYF. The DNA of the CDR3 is TGTGCCAGTAGTATAGAGCCAGCGGGGGAATGGGAGCAGTACTTC.

The CDR3 sequence: CSVQILGAGANVLTF. The DNA for the CDR3 is TGCAGCGTCCAAATCCTAGGTGCTGGGGCCAACGTCCTGACTTTC. The chain is built from TRBV29-1 and TRBJ2-6; no firm D call. Germline CDR1 is SQVTM and CDR2 is ANQGSEA. The ends were cut back, 6 bases at V and 2 bases at J, with 14 bases in the middle. The CDR3 has 15 residues.

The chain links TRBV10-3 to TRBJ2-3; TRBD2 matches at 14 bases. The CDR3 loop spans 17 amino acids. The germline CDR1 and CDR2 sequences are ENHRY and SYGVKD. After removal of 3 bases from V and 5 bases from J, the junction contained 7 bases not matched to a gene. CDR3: CAISDVTSGGAEDTQYF. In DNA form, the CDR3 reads TGTGCCATCAGTGATGTGACTAGCGGGGGGGCCGAAGATACGCAGTATTTT.

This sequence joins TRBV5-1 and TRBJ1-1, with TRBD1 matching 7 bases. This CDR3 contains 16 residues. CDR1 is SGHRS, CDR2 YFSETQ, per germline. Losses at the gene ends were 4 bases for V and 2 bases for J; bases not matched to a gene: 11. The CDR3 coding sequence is TGCGCCAGCAGCACCCTCGGGACAGATTCAAACACTGAAGCTTTCTTT. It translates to CASSTLGTDSNTEAFF. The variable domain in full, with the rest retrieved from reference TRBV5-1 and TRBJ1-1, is KAGVTQTPRYLIKTRGQQVTLSCSPISGHRSVSWYQQTPGQGLQFLFEYFSETQRNKGNFPGRFSGRQFSNSRSEMNVSTLELGDSALYLCASSTLGTDSNTEAFFGQGTRLTVV.

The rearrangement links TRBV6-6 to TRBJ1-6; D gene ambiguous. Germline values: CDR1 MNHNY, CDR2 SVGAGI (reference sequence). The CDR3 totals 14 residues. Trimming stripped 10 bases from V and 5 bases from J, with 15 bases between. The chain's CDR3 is CATNDGGNNSPLHF. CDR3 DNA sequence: TGTGCCACCAATGACGGAGGAAATAATTCACCCCTCCACTTT.

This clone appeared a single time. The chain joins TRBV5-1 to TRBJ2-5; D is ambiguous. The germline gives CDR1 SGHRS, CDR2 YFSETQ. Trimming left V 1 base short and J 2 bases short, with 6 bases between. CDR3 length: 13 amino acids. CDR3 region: CASSLSVQETQYF. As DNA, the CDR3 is TGCGCCAGCAGCTTGTCCGTACAAGAGACCCAGTACTTC. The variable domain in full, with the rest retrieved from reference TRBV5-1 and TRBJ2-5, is KAGVTQTPRYLIKTRGQQVTLSCSPISGHRSVSWYQQTPGQGLQFLFEYFSETQRNKGNFPGRFSGRQFSNSRSEMNVSTLELGDSALYLCASSLSVQETQYFGPGTRLLVL.